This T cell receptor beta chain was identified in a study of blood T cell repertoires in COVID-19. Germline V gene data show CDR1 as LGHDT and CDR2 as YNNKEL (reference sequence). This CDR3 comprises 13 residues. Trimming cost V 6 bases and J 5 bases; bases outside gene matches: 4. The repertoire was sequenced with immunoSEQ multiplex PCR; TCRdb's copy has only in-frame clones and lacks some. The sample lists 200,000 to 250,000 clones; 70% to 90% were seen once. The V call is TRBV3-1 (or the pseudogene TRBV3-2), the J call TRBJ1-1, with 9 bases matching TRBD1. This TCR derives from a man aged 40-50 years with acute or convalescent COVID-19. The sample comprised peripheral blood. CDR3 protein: CASRHRGQTEAFF. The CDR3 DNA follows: TGTGCCAGCAGACACAGGGGGCAAACTGAAGCTTTCTTT.